The rows below give T cell receptor beta chains drawn from one sample of a study of T cell responses to AZD1222 COVID-19 vaccine. Produced via immunoSEQ multiplex PCR; TCRdb's table is partial and in-frame only. Here the sample spans about 100,000 clones, 85% to 90% being singletons. Source: peripheral blood, taken 28 days after the second AZD1222 dose. Every receptor here comes from an adult who received the AZD1222 COVID-19 vaccine. The CDR3 runs from the conserved cysteine through the conserved F or W. The D gene is left open where the match is weak. Clone size appears in some rows only: once, few, many, or a class for an expanded clone.

cdr3_aa | cdr3_nt | j_call | d_call | clone_size | v_call
CASGTDNSYEQYF | TGTGCCAGCGGGACAGACAACTCCTACGAGCAGTACTTC | TRBJ2-7 | TRBD1 | - | TRBV3-1/TRBV3-2
CASSQDVAGKLFF | TGTGCCAGCAGCCAAGATGTCGCGGGAAAACTGTTTTTT | TRBJ1-4 | - | - | TRBV3-1/TRBV3-2
CASSLAVDSYEQYF | TGCGCCAGCAGCTTGGCGGTGGACAGCTACGAGCAGTACTTC | TRBJ2-7 | - | few | TRBV5-1
CASSPQDVMNTEAFF | TGTGCCAGCTCCCCACAGGACGTTATGAACACTGAAGCTTTCTTT | TRBJ1-1 | - | - | TRBV18
CASSLSGNSPLHF | TGTGCCAGCAGCTTAAGTGGGAATTCACCCCTCCACTTT | TRBJ1-6 | - | - | TRBV7-3
CASSTTGKDSYEQYF | TGTGCCAGTAGTACAACAGGGAAAGACTCCTACGAGCAGTACTTC | TRBJ2-7 | - | once | TRBV19
CASSLSKGWNEQFF | TGTGCCAGCAGCTTAAGTAAGGGCTGGAATGAGCAGTTCTTC | TRBJ2-1 | - | - | TRBV11-2
CASSRGLAVQETQYF | TGTGCCAGCAGCCGGGGACTAGCGGTACAAGAGACCCAGTACTTC | TRBJ2-5 | TRBD2 | - | TRBV2
CASSLEGYEQYF | TGTGCCAGCAGTCTCGAGGGCTACGAGCAGTACTTC | TRBJ2-7 | - | once | TRBV11-2
CAISTGERAYGYTF | TGTGCCATCAGCACAGGGGAGAGGGCGTATGGCTACACCTTC | TRBJ1-2 | TRBD1 | - | TRBV10-3
CASMGGELFF | TGTGCCAGTATGGGCGGGGAGCTGTTTTTT | TRBJ2-2 | - | - | TRBV19
CASSQDRGRNSPLHF | TGTGCCAGCAGCCAAGACAGGGGTCGGAATTCACCCCTCCACTTT | TRBJ1-6 | - | - | TRBV3-1/TRBV3-2
CASSSIGESQPQHF | TGTGCCAGCAGCTCAATAGGGGAGTCGCAGCCCCAGCATTTT | TRBJ1-5 | - | - | TRBV16
CASSATGALYGYTF | TGTGCCAGCAGTGCGACAGGGGCCCTCTATGGCTACACCTTC | TRBJ1-2 | TRBD1 | - | TRBV28
CASSDSTRAGNTIYF | TGTGCCAGCAGTGACTCGACCAGAGCTGGAAACACCATATATTTT | TRBJ1-3 | - | - | TRBV6-4
CAISDDRDSGEQYF | TGTGCCATCAGTGATGACAGGGACTCGGGCGAGCAGTACTTC | TRBJ2-7 | - | - | TRBV10-3
CASSGEQETQYF | TGTGCCAGCTCCGGAGAGCAAGAGACCCAGTACTTC | TRBJ2-5 | - | - | TRBV18
CASSPAPGQGGRELFF | TGTGCCAGCAGCCCCGCACCGGGACAGGGGGGCCGGGAGCTGTTTTTT | TRBJ2-2 | TRBD1 | - | TRBV5-6
CASSSEGWVSGYTF | TGTGCCAGCAGCTCCGAGGGGTGGGTTTCAGGCTACACCTTC | TRBJ1-2 | - | - | TRBV14
CASSIRESNQPQHF | TGTGCCAGTAGTATCAGGGAGAGCAATCAGCCCCAGCATTTT | TRBJ1-5 | - | - | TRBV19
CASSSEGLAGGFSTDTQYF | TGTGCCAGCAGCTCCGAGGGACTAGCGGGGGGATTTAGCACAGATACGCAGTATTTT | TRBJ2-3 | TRBD2 | few | TRBV5-4
CASSPHSDPYNEQFF | TGTGCCAGCTCACCCCATAGCGACCCCTACAATGAGCAGTTCTTC | TRBJ2-1 | - | - | TRBV18
CASSGGLAGAEQFF | TGTGCCAGCAGCGGGGGACTAGCGGGAGCTGAGCAGTTCTTC | TRBJ2-1 | TRBD2 | - | TRBV7-8
CASSFTPGSNEQFF | TGCGCCAGCAGCTTCACCCCCGGTTCCAATGAGCAGTTCTTC | TRBJ2-1 | - | - | TRBV5-1
CASSLSEGRPYEQYF | TGTGCCAGCAGCTTATCTGAGGGGCGGCCCTACGAGCAGTACTTC | TRBJ2-7 | - | - | TRBV7-9
CAWSHTNTEAFF | TGTGCCTGGAGCCACACGAACACTGAAGCTTTCTTT | TRBJ1-1 | - | - | TRBV30
CASSGKTGAPYEQYF | TGTGCCAGCAGCGGGAAGACAGGGGCCCCCTACGAGCAGTACTTC | TRBJ2-7 | TRBD1 | - | TRBV16
CASSIQQGVHEKLFF | TGTGCCAGTAGTATTCAGCAGGGTGTGCATGAAAAACTGTTTTTT | TRBJ1-4 | - | few | TRBV19
CASSSGQGGDGYTF | TGTGCCAGTAGTAGCGGACAGGGTGGCGATGGCTACACCTTC | TRBJ1-2 | TRBD1 | - | TRBV19
CASSPWGLDHEQYF | TGTGCCAGCAGCCCGTGGGGACTAGACCACGAGCAGTACTTC | TRBJ2-7 | TRBD2 | - | TRBV27
CASSLGTPSGTDQETQYF | TGTGCCAGCAGCTTAGGTACCCCAAGCGGGACGGATCAAGAGACCCAGTACTTC | TRBJ2-5 | TRBD2 | - | TRBV5-6
CASSRGSIGLNIQYF | TGCGCCAGCAGCCGGGGATCGATTGGGTTAAACATTCAGTACTTC | TRBJ2-4 | - | - | TRBV10-1
CSAGGAGSSYEQYF | TGCAGTGCTGGTGGGGCGGGTTCATCCTACGAGCAGTACTTC | TRBJ2-7 | - | - | TRBV20-1
CASKGGGPSYNEQFF | TGTGCCAGCAAAGGCGGGGGGCCCTCCTACAATGAGCAGTTCTTC | TRBJ2-1 | TRBD2 | - | TRBV5-8
CASSKTEAGNTEAFF | TGTGCCAGCTCCAAGACAGAGGCGGGGAACACTGAAGCTTTCTTT | TRBJ1-1 | - | - | TRBV18
CASSIAGGYGYTF | TGTGCCAGTAGTATAGCCGGAGGCTATGGCTACACCTTC | TRBJ1-2 | - | - | TRBV19
CASSLGAGDEQYF | TGCGCCAGCAGCTTGGGGGCCGGGGACGAGCAGTACTTC | TRBJ2-7 | - | once | TRBV5-1
CASSLAVAGGDTQYF | TGTGCCAGCAGCTTAGCGGTAGCGGGGGGTGATACGCAGTATTTT | TRBJ2-3 | TRBD2 | - | TRBV7-3
CAWSRSNYGYTF | TGTGCCTGGAGTCGGAGTAACTATGGCTACACCTTC | TRBJ1-2 | - | few | TRBV30
CASSLPGQGFTGELFF | TGTGCCAGCAGCTTGCCCGGACAGGGGTTCACCGGGGAGCTGTTTTTT | TRBJ2-2 | TRBD1 | - | TRBV5-4
CASRSGGTSGHEQYF | TGTGCCAGCAGGTCAGGCGGTACTAGCGGGCACGAGCAGTACTTC | TRBJ2-7 | TRBD2 | - | TRBV28
CASSLEPSNEKLFF | TGTGCCAGCAGCTTAGAGCCCTCTAATGAAAAACTGTTTTTT | TRBJ1-4 | - | - | TRBV11-2
CASSLPGLAGDNEQFF | TGTGCCAGCAGCTTGCCGGGACTAGCGGGGGACAATGAGCAGTTCTTC | TRBJ2-1 | TRBD2 | - | TRBV5-6
CASSPSRGVNYGYTF | TGTGCCAGCAGTCCATCCAGGGGTGTGAACTATGGCTACACCTTC | TRBJ1-2 | - | - | TRBV27
CASSKDRAQGNQPQHF | TGTGCCAGTAGTAAAGACAGGGCCCAGGGCAATCAGCCCCAGCATTTT | TRBJ1-5 | TRBD1 | few | TRBV19
CASSDDMGAEAFF | TGTGCCAGCAGCGACGACATGGGCGCTGAAGCTTTCTTT | TRBJ1-1 | - | - | TRBV7-9
CATSDLSGGPNTGELFF | TGTGCCACCAGTGACCTTAGCGGGGGCCCTAACACCGGGGAGCTGTTTTTT | TRBJ2-2 | TRBD2 | - | TRBV24-1
CASTRGPLPPGGTEAFF | TGTGCCAGTACCCGGGGACCCTTACCCCCGGGTGGGACTGAAGCTTTCTTT | TRBJ1-1 | - | - | TRBV19
CASTSTGGVNIQYF | TGTGCCAGCACCTCGACAGGGGGCGTAAACATTCAGTACTTC | TRBJ2-4 | TRBD1 | - | TRBV6-5
CASSLVWNAGTDTQYF | TGTGCCAGCAGCTTAGTCTGGAACGCGGGCACAGATACGCAGTATTTT | TRBJ2-3 | - | - | TRBV7-9
CASSSRTGTGQETQYF | TGTGCCAGCAGTTCACGAACGGGGACAGGGCAAGAGACCCAGTACTTC | TRBJ2-5 | TRBD1 | - | TRBV6-5
CASSRRDFEETQYF | TGTGCCAGCAGCCGACGGGACTTCGAAGAGACCCAGTACTTC | TRBJ2-5 | - | - | TRBV6-5
CSVEDPGLLDGYTF | TGCAGCGTTGAAGATCCGGGGTTACTGGATGGCTACACCTTC | TRBJ1-2 | - | - | TRBV29-1
CASSRLTGQGNSPLHF | TGTGCCAGTAGCAGGTTGACGGGACAGGGGAATTCACCCCTCCACTTT | TRBJ1-6 | TRBD1 | - | TRBV19
CASSLRTEHGYTF | TGTGCCAGCAGTTTAAGGACAGAACATGGCTACACCTTC | TRBJ1-2 | - | - | TRBV28
CSASLAGVGEQYF | TGCAGTGCTAGTCTCGCGGGAGTCGGCGAGCAGTACTTC | TRBJ2-7 | TRBD2 | - | TRBV20-1
CASSSRDSGTREQYF | TGTGCCAGCAGCTCCCGGGACAGCGGTACCCGGGAGCAGTACTTC | TRBJ2-7 | TRBD1 | - | TRBV7-9
CASSAQGPNTEAFF | TGCGCCAGCAGCGCACAGGGCCCGAACACTGAAGCTTTCTTT | TRBJ1-1 | - | - | TRBV5-1
CASTRFDGLGYTF | TGTGCCAGCACCCGCTTTGATGGACTTGGCTACACCTTC | TRBJ1-2 | - | - | TRBV5-5